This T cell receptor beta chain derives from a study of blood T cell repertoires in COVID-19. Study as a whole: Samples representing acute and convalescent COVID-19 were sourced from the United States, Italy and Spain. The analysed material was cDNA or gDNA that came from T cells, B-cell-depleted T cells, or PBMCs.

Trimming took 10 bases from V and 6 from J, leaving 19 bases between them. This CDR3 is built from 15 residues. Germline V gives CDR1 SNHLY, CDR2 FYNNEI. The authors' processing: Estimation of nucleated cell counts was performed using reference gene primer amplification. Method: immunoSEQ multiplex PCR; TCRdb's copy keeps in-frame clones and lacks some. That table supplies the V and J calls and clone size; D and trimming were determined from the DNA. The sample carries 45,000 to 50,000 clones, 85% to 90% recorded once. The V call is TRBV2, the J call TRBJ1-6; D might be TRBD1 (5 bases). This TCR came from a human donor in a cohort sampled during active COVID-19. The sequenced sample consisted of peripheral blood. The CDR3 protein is CATMGGGAGNSPLHF. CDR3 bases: TGTGCCACCATGGGTGGAGGGGCGGGTAATTCACCCCTCCACTTT.